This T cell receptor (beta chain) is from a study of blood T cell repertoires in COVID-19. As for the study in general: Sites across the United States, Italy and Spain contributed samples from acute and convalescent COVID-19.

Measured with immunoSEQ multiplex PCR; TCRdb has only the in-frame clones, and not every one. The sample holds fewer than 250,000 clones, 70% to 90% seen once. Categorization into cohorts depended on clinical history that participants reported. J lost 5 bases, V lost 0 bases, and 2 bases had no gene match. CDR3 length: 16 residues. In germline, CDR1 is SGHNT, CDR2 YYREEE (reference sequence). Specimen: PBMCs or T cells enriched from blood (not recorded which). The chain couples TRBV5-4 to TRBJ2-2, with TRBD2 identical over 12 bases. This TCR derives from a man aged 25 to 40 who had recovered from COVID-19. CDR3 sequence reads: CASSLGTSGRTGELFF. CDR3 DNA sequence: TGTGCCAGCAGCTTGGGTACTAGCGGGAGGACCGGGGAGCTGTTTTTT.